A single sample gave rise to the 6 T cell receptor beta chains below, sequenced in a study of cytomegalovirus exposure and HLA in healthy donors. The PCR ran on 60 Vbeta and 13 Jbeta primers. The assay was immunoSEQ multiplex PCR, and TCRdb's table has in-frame clones only and misses some. This sample yields around 200,000 clones, of which 79% are seen a single time; about 2.3% belongs to the top ten. What was sequenced was PBMCs. The receptors shown here come from a woman aged 45-65 years in good health and CMV-seronegative.

CDR3 in amino acids: CASSIVGRAGANVLTF. CDR3 nucleotides: TGTGCCAGTAGTATTGTAGGCAGGGCTGGGGCCAACGTCCTGACTTTC. The genes are TRBV19 and TRBJ2-6; D may be TRBD1 (5 bases). This CDR3 is 16 amino acids long. Germline CDR1 LNHDA, CDR2 SQIVND (reference sequence). V was clipped by 3 bases and J by 2 bases, with 11 bases between them.

V usage is TRBV28 and J usage is TRBJ1-2; D is unclear. V gave up 5 bases and J gave up 4 bases, with 14 bases separating them. CDR3 size: 14 residues. CDR1 MDHEN and CDR2 SYDVKM come from the germline V gene. The CDR3 region has the DNA TGTGCCAGCAGTCCTAACGAAAAGTCCTATGGCTACACCTTC. Its translation is CASSPNEKSYGYTF.

This clone was found once. The chain joins TRBV28 to TRBJ1-2; D is ambiguous. This CDR3 is built from 12 residues. Germline V gives CDR1 MDHEN, CDR2 SYDVKM. Trimming took 6 bases from V and 8 from J, leaving 13 bases between them. CDR3 coding DNA: TGTGCCAGCAGAATTCAAGAGGTGGGCTACACCTTC. It encodes CASRIQEVGYTF.

The chain links TRBV21-1 to TRBJ2-7; TRBD1, the table's D call, was not compared with the DNA. TRBV21-1 is annotated as a pseudogene. The CDR3 runs 15 residues. CDR3 amino acids: CASSRGRTGPYEQYF. For the CDR3, the DNA is TGTGCCAGCAGCAGAGGGAGGACAGGCCCCTACGAGCAGTACTTC.

The sample holds one count of this clone. CDR3 sequence: CASSLGRGYNQPQHF. The CDR3 DNA reads as TGTGCCAGCAGCTTGGGTCGCGGGTACAATCAGCCCCAGCATTTT. This chain connects TRBV5-8 to TRBJ1-5; D ambiguous. CDR1 and CDR2 (germline): SGHTS, YDEGEE. The CDR3 length is 15 residues. V gave up 0 bases and J gave up 3 bases, with 10 bases separating them.

This chain uses TRBV9 with TRBJ1-4; TRBD1 might be the D (6 bases). CDR1 and CDR2 (germline): SGDLS, YYNGEE. Trimming pared 0 bases from V and 6 bases from J, leaving 15 bases between. The CDR3 loop spans 16 amino acids. The CDR3 protein is CASSVAVGARDEKLFF. CDR3 bases: TGTGCCAGCAGCGTAGCTGTGGGGGCTCGAGATGAAAAACTGTTTTTT.